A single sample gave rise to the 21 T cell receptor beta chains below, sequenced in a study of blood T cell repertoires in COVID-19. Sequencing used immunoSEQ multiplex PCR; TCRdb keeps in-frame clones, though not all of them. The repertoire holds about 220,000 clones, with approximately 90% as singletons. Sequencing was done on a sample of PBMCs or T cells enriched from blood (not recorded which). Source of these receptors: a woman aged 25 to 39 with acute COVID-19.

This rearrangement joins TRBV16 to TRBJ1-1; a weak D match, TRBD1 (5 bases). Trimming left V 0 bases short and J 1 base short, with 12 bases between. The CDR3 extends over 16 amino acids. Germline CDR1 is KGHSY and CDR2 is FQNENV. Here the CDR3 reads CASSQSGPHPNTEAFF. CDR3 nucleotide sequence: TGTGCCAGCAGCCAATCGGGGCCACACCCGAACACTGAAGCTTTCTTT.

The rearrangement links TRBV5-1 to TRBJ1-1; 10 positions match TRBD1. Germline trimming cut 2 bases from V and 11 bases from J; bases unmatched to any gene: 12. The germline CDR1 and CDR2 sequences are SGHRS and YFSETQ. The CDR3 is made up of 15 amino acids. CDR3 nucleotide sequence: TGCGCCAGCAGCTTATCCGGGACAGGGGTCCTTGGTGCTTTCTTT. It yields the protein CASSLSGTGVLGAFF. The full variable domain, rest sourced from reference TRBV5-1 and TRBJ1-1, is KAGVTQTPRYLIKTRGQQVTLSCSPISGHRSVSWYQQTPGQGLQFLFEYFSETQRNKGNFPGRFSGRQFSNSRSEMNVSTLELGDSALYLCASSLSGTGVLGAFFGQGTRLTVV.

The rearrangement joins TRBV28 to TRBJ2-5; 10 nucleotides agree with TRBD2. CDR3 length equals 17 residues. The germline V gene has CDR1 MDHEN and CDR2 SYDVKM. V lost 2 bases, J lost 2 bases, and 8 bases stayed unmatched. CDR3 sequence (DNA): TGTGCCAGCAGTTTAACGGCTAGCGGGGGATCACAAGAGACCCAGTACTTC. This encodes CASSLTASGGSQETQYF.

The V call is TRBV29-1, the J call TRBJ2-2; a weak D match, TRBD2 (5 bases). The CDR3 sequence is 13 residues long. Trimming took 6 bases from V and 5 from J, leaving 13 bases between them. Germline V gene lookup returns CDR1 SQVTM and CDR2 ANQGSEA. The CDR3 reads CSVGMGDTGELFF. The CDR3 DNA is TGCAGCGTCGGAATGGGAGATACCGGGGAGCTGTTTTTT.

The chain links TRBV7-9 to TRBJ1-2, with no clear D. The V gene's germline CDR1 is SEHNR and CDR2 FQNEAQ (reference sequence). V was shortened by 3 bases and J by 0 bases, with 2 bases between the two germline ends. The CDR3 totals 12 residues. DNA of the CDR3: TGTGCCAGCAGCTTCACTAACTATGGCTACACCTTC. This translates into CASSFTNYGYTF.

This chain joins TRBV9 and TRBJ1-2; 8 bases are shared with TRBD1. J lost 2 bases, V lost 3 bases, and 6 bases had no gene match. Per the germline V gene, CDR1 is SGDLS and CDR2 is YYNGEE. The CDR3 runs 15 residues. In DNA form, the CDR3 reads TGTGCCAGCAGCGGACGGGACAGGCTAAACTATGGCTACACCTTC. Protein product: CASSGRDRLNYGYTF.

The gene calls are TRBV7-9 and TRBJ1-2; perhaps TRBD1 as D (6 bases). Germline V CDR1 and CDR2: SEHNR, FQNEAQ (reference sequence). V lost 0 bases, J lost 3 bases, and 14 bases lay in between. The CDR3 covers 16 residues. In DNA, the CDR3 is TGTGCCAGCAGCTTAGCGGGAGTGGGGGCGGACTATGGCTACACCTTC. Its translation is CASSLAGVGADYGYTF.

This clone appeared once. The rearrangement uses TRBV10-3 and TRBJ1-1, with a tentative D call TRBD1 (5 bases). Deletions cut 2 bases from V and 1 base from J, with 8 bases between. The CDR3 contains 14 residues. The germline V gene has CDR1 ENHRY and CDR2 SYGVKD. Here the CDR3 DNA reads TGTGCCATCAGTGAGGTGACAGCGAACACTGAAGCTTTCTTT. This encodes CAISEVTANTEAFF.

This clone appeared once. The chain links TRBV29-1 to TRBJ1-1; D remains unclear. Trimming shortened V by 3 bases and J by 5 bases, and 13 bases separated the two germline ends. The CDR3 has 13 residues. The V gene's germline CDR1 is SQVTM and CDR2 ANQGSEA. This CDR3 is CSVEKGRGTEAFF. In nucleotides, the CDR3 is TGCAGCGTTGAGAAGGGAAGAGGGACTGAAGCTTTCTTT. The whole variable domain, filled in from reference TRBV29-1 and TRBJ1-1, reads SAVISQKPSRDICQRGTSLTIQCQVDSQVTMMFWYRQQPGQSLTLIATANQGSEATYESGFVIDKFPISRPNLTFSTLTVSNMSPEDSSIYLCSVEKGRGTEAFFGQGTRLTVV.

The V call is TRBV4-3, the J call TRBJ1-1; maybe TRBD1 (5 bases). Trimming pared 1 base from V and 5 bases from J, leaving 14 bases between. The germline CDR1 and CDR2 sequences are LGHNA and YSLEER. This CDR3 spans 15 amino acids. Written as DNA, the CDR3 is TGCGCCAGCAGCCAAGCCCCGAGGGGAGGAACTGAAGCTTTCTTT. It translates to CASSQAPRGGTEAFF.

CDR3 amino acids: CASSRQGSNEKLFF. The CDR3 nucleotides read TGTGCCAGCAGCCGACAGGGTTCTAATGAAAAACTGTTTTTT. The V gene is TRBV6-5, the J gene TRBJ1-4; 7 bases align to TRBD1. After removal of 6 bases from V and 3 bases from J, the junction contained 4 bases not matched to a gene. The CDR3 totals 14 residues. Looked up from germline, CDR1 is MNHEY and CDR2 is SVGAGI.

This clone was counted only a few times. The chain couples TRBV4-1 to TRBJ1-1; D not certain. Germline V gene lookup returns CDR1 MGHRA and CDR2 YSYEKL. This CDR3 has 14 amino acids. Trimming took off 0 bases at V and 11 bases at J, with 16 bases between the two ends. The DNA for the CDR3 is TGCGCCAGCAGCCAAGATCCGAGGAGGGTCGAGGCTTTCTTT. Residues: CASSQDPRRVEAFF.

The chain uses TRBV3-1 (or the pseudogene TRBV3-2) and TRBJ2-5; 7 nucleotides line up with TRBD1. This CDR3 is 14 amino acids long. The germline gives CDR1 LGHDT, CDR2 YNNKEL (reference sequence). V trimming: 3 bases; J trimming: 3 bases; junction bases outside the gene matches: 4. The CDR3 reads CASSQQGVKETQYF. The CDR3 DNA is TGTGCCAGCAGCCAGCAGGGGGTTAAAGAGACCCAGTACTTC.

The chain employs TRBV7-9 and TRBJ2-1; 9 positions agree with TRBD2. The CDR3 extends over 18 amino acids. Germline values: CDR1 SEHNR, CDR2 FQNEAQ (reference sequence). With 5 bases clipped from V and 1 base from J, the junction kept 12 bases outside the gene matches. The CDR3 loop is CASSPIPISGGSYNEQFF. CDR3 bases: TGTGCCAGCAGCCCCATTCCCATAAGCGGGGGGTCCTACAATGAGCAGTTCTTC.

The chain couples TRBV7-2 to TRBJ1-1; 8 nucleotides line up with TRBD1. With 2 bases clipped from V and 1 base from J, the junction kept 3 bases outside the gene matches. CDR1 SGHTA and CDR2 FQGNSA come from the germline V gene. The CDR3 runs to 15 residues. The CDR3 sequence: CASSLTGGANTEAFF. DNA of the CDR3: TGTGCCAGCAGCTTAACAGGGGGTGCGAACACTGAAGCTTTCTTT.

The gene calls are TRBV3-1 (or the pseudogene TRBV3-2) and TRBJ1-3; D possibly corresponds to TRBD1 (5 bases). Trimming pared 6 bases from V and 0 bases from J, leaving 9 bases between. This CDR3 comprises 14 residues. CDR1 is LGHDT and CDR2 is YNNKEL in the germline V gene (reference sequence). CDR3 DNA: TGTGCCAGCAGGGGCAGGGACTCTGGAAACACCATATATTTT. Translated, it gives CASRGRDSGNTIYF.

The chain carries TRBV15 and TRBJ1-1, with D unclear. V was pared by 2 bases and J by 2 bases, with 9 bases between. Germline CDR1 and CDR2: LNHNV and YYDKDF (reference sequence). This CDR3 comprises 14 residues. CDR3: CATSRPGVNTEAFF. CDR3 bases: TGTGCCACCAGCAGACCCGGGGTAAACACTGAAGCTTTCTTT. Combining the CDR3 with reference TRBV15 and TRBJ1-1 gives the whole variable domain DAMVIQNPRYQVTQFGKPVTLSCSQTLNHNVMYWYQQKSSQAPKLLFHYYDKDFNNEADTPDNFQSRRPNTSFCFLDIRSPGLGDTAMYLCATSRPGVNTEAFFGQGTRLTVV.

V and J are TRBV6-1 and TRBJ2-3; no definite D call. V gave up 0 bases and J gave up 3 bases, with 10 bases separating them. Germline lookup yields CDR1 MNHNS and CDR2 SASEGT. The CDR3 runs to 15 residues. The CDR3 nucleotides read TGTGCCAGCAGTGAAGCGCGGAGACCGACAGATACGCAGTATTTT. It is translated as CASSEARRPTDTQYF.

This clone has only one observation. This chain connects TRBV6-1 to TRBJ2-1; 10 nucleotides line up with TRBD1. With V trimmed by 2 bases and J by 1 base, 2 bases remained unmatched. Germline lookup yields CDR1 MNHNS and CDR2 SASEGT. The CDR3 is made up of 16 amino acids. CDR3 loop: CASSERTGGSYNEQFF. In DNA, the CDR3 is TGTGCCAGCAGTGAAAGGACAGGGGGGTCCTACAATGAGCAGTTCTTC.

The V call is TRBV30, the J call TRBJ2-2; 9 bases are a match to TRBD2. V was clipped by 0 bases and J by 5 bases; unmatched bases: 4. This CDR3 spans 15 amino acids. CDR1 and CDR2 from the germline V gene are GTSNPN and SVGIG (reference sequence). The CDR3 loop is CAWSVSGGATGELFF. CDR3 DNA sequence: TGTGCCTGGAGTGTTAGCGGGGGAGCGACCGGGGAGCTGTTTTTT.

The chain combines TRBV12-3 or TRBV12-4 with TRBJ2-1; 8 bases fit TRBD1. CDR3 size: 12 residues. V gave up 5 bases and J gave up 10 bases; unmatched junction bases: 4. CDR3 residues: CASSLDRGEQFF. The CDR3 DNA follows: TGTGCCAGCAGTCTAGACAGGGGAGAGCAGTTCTTC.